What follows are 15 T cell receptor beta chains derived from one specimen sequenced in a study of T cells in localized non-small cell lung cancer. Sequencing used immunoSEQ multiplex PCR; TCRdb keeps in-frame clones, though not all of them. The table includes over a thousand clones, 15% to 20% detected once. Material: lung tumor tissue, obtained before any cancer treatment. These receptors came from a male donor older than 55 with stage I lung adenocarcinoma.

The chain carries TRBV9 and TRBJ2-7, with TRBD2 identical over 7 bases. The germline gives CDR1 SGDLS, CDR2 YYNGEE. Germline trimming cut 5 bases from V and 6 bases from J; bases unmatched to any gene: 14. The CDR3 extends over 15 amino acids. CDR3 loop: CASSWAGAGYGEQYF. The CDR3 DNA reads as TGTGCCAGCAGTTGGGCGGGAGCGGGTTACGGCGAGCAGTACTTC.

This rearrangement joins TRBV6-8 to TRBJ2-5, with 9 bases that match TRBD1. Germline assignment: CDR1 MNHGY and CDR2 SAAAGT. The CDR3 totals 16 residues. V was pared by 7 bases and J by 5 bases, with 14 bases of the junction left unmatched. The CDR3 is CASKNGLGQGIETQYF. In DNA form, the CDR3 reads TGTGCCAGCAAGAATGGCTTAGGACAGGGGATTGAGACCCAGTACTTC.

V gene TRBV11-3 combines with J gene TRBJ2-7, with 10 positions matching TRBD2. Trimming cost V 3 bases and J 5 bases; bases outside gene matches: 7. The CDR3 runs 15 residues. CDR1 and CDR2 (germline): SGHNT, YENEEA. The CDR3 sequence is CASSLGLAGDHEQYF. For the CDR3, the DNA is TGTGCCAGCAGCTTGGGCCTAGCGGGAGATCACGAGCAGTACTTC.

The V and J genes are TRBV1 and TRBJ2-2; the D call of TRBD1 is as the table states it, not checked on the DNA. TRBV1 is a documented pseudogene. This CDR3 is built from 14 residues. The CDR3, as DNA: TGCGCCAGCAGCCGACAGGTGAACACCGGGGAGCTGTTTTTT. It is translated as CASSRQVNTGELFF.

This clone was seen a handful of times. The chain is built from TRBV30 and TRBJ2-1; D gene ambiguous. Germline V gene lookup returns CDR1 GTSNPN and CDR2 SVGIG (reference sequence). There are 15 residues in the CDR3. Trimming took off 5 bases at V and 3 bases at J, with 17 bases between the two ends. The CDR3 reads CAWAEPAGFYNEQFF. CDR3 nucleotide sequence: TGTGCCTGGGCCGAACCCGCCGGATTCTACAATGAGCAGTTCTTC.

This clone showed up just a few times. This chain joins TRBV15 and TRBJ1-4, with 7 bases that match TRBD1. The CDR3 consists of 14 residues. J gave up 3 bases and V 6 bases, and 4 bases lay outside the gene matches. In germline, CDR1 is LNHNV, CDR2 YYDKDF (reference sequence). The CDR3 DNA follows: TGTGCCACCAGACCGGGACAGCCTAATGAAAAACTGTTTTTT. Translating gives CATRPGQPNEKLFF.

This sequence joins TRBV5-1 and TRBJ2-2, with D hard to call. This CDR3 is 14 amino acids long. In germline, CDR1 is SGHRS, CDR2 YFSETQ. V was shortened by 4 bases and J by 6 bases, with 13 bases between the two germline ends. CDR3 sequence: CASSPAAVAGELFF. The CDR3 coding sequence is TGCGCCAGCAGCCCGGCGGCGGTAGCCGGGGAGCTGTTTTTT. The entire variable domain, with the rest obtained from reference TRBV5-1 and TRBJ2-2, is as follows: KAGVTQTPRYLIKTRGQQVTLSCSPISGHRSVSWYQQTPGQGLQFLFEYFSETQRNKGNFPGRFSGRQFSNSRSEMNVSTLELGDSALYLCASSPAAVAGELFFGEGSRLTVL.

The chain couples TRBV12-5 to TRBJ2-1, with D tentatively TRBD2 (5 bases). Germline values: CDR1 LGHNT, CDR2 FRNRAP. The V end lost 6 bases, the J end lost 0 bases, and 21 bases lay between the germline ends. The CDR3 is 18 residues long. CDR3 protein: CASGYIPDGKSSYNEQFF. DNA for the CDR3: TGTGCTAGTGGCTACATCCCCGACGGGAAAAGCTCCTACAATGAGCAGTTCTTC.

In nucleotides, the CDR3 is TGCGCCAGCAGCACCGGGACTAGCGGATACAATGAGCAGTTCTTC. It codes for CASSTGTSGYNEQFF. V and J are TRBV5-1 and TRBJ2-1; 11 bases map to TRBD2. CDR1 and CDR2 from the germline V gene are SGHRS and YFSETQ. The CDR3 consists of 15 residues. V shed 4 bases and J 4 bases; nucleotides not matched to a gene: 4.

The CDR3: CASSRQRGGNRYEQYF. CDR3 sequence (DNA): TGTGCCAGCTCACGGCAACGGGGGGGTAACCGCTACGAGCAGTACTTC. This sequence joins TRBV18 and TRBJ2-7; 8 bases map to TRBD2. Germline CDR1 is KGHSH and CDR2 is LQKENI. The CDR3 is 16 amino acids. J gave up 3 bases and V 4 bases, and 11 bases lay outside the gene matches.

CDR3 amino acids: CAISGSLAGVWSNEQFF. CDR3 DNA sequence: TGTGCCATCAGCGGGTCCTTAGCGGGAGTATGGAGTAATGAGCAGTTCTTC. V and J are TRBV6-8 and TRBJ2-1; 9 bases are a match to TRBD2. Trimming at V came to 10 bases and at J to 7 bases, leaving 20 bases not matched to a gene. The CDR3 runs to 17 residues. Per the germline V gene, CDR1 is MNHGY and CDR2 is SAAAGT.

V gene TRBV11-3 combines with J gene TRBJ2-1; possibly TRBD1 for D (5 bases). Germline V CDR1 and CDR2: SGHNT, YENEEA. The ends were cut back, 3 bases at V and 5 bases at J, with 11 bases in the middle. There are 14 residues in the CDR3. This CDR3 is CASSLTDSNNEQFF. The DNA of the CDR3 is TGTGCCAGCAGCTTGACTGACAGCAACAATGAGCAGTTCTTC.

V and J are TRBV6-8 and TRBJ1-1, with D perhaps matching TRBD1 (5 bases). V was trimmed by 8 bases and J by 3 bases, leaving 22 bases between them. CDR1 and CDR2 (germline): MNHGY, SAAAGT. CDR3 length: 16 amino acids. CDR3 residues: CASSGYSQGFYTEAFF. For the CDR3, the DNA is TGTGCCAGCTCGGGCTACTCCCAGGGATTTTACACTGAAGCTTTCTTT.

This clone was recorded a few times. DNA of the CDR3: TGTGCCAGTAGCGGGACAGGGGGTTACGAGCAGTACTTC. Protein product: CASSGTGGYEQYF. The rearrangement joins TRBV19 to TRBJ2-7; 11 bases line up with TRBD1. Germline lookup yields CDR1 LNHDA and CDR2 SQIVND (reference sequence). CDR3 length: 13 amino acids. V shed 6 bases and J 4 bases; nucleotides not matched to a gene: 2.

This clone was seen a handful of times. The chain combines TRBV18 with TRBJ1-3; D call uncertain. The V end was cut by 2 bases, the J end by 0 bases, with 11 bases between. The CDR3 is made up of 16 amino acids. Germline assignment: CDR1 KGHSH and CDR2 LQKENI. The CDR3 is CASSPVTASSGNTIYF. The CDR3 DNA reads TGTGCCAGCTCACCAGTCACCGCGAGCTCTGGAAACACCATATATTTT.